This TCR beta chain was recovered during a study of T cell repertoires in cytomegalovirus infection. Study overall: CMV infection and matching HLA type were both indicated by public TCR beta signatures. Whole-study results and caveats: Identification of carriers of CMV plus the relevant HLA was achieved through cumulative public TCR beta family frequency. CMV-specific TCR beta clonotypes restricted by HLA-C dominated the ex vivo response.

CDR3 length equals 12 residues. Per germline, CDR1 SEHNR and CDR2 FQNEAQ (reference sequence). Comment on this clonotype: The antigen remains undetermined. The junction departs from the called germline gene at one end, perhaps through a read error.

TCRdb ran MiXCR on the reads and lists one entry per CDR3 protein. The table has some 230,000 distinct CDR3 sequences, over 20% seen once. The specimen sequenced was CD8+ T cells from PBMCs. This rearrangement joins TRBV7-9 to TRBJ2-1; 7 nucleotides line up with TRBD2. This receptor was taken from a human donor in good health (CMV status not recorded). Some clones in this sample may be carry-over from other donors' samples. The DNA of the CDR3 is TGCTCTGGGGGGGGAACCTACAATGAGCAGTTCTTC. Translation: CSGGGTYNEQFF. The whole variable domain, remainder taken from reference TRBV7-9 and TRBJ2-1, is DTGVSQNPRHKITKRGQNVTFRCDPISEHNRLYWYRQTLGQGPEFLTYFQNEAQLEKSRLLSDRFSAERPKGSFSTLEIQRTEQGDSAMYLCSGGGTYNEQFFGPGTRLTVL.